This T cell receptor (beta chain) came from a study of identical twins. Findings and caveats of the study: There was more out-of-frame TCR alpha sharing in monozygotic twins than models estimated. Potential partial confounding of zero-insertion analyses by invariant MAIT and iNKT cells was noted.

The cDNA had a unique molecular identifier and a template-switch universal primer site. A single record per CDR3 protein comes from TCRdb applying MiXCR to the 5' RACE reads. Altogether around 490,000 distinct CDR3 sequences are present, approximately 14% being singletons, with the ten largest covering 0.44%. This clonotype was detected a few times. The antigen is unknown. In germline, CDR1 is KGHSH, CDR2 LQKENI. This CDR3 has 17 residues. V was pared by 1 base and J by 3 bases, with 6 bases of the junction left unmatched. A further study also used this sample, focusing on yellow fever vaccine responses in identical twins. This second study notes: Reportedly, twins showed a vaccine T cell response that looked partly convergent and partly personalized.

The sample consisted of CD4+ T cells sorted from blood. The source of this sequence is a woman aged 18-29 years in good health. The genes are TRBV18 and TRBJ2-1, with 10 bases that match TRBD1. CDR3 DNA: TGTGCCAGCTCACCACTCGACTGGGACAGGGGCTACAATGAGCAGTTCTTC. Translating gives CASSPLDWDRGYNEQFF.